Here is one TCR beta chain with its context. The data belong to a study of control samples from healthy donors and cancer patients. The germline V and J ends were trimmed by 0 bases and 5 bases, with 13 bases remaining between them. In germline, CDR1 is MGHRA, CDR2 YSYEKL. CDR3 length: 15 amino acids. TCRdb's table, derived via immunoSEQ multiplex PCR, lists solely in-frame clones and lacks some. The table lists about 70,000 clones, over 65% of them singletons. Sequencing used PBMCs. This chain joins TRBV4-1 and TRBJ1-2; a weak D match, TRBD1 (5 bases). The receptor was derived from a woman aged 50 to 65 with lung cancer. As DNA, the CDR3 is TGCGCCAGCAGCCAAGAGTACCGGGACTGGTATGGCTACACCTTC. Amino acids: CASSQEYRDWYGYTF.